Sequencing of this T cell receptor (beta chain) was carried out in a study of PD-1 blockade in classical Hodgkin lymphoma. The CDR3 is 17 amino acids. Germline V CDR1 and CDR2: MNHEY, SMNVEV (reference sequence). V was cut by 2 bases and J by 0 bases, with 14 bases left in between. Study observations and caveats: For complete responders, baseline diversity was comparable to that of newly diagnosed patients. Newly diagnosed patients were reported to start with lower TCR diversity than healthy donors.

The data were produced by immunoSEQ multiplex PCR, yet TCRdb's version contains in-frame clones alone and is incomplete. Of tens of thousands of clones listed, about 71% were seen once; the top ten hold approximately 15%. Exposure to brentuximab vedotin varied, and each patient had relapsed following autologous stem cell transplantation. Regarding this clone: Its antigen is currently unknown.

Sequenced here: peripheral blood mononuclear cells (PBMCs), sampled at baseline. The sequence was collected from a human donor with classical Hodgkin lymphoma. The V gene is TRBV27, the J gene TRBJ2-1, with D unresolved. CDR3 amino acids: CASSLGLQVGSYNEQFF. CDR3 nucleotide sequence: TGTGCCAGCAGTTTAGGCCTCCAGGTAGGCTCCTACAATGAGCAGTTCTTC.